The present TCR beta chain was sequenced within a study of technical replicates of blood from several donors. As regards this clone: Distinct nucleotide sequences in the sample also encode this CDR3.

Repertoires were generated with immunoSEQ multiplex PCR, while TCRdb's copy carries only in-frame clones and drops some. Among tens of thousands of clones listed, 95% were seen once. CDR1 is SGHTA, CDR2 FQGTGA, per germline. The CDR3 covers 15 residues. V gave up 3 bases and J gave up 8 bases; unmatched junction bases: 12. The material sequenced was T cells isolated from PBMCs. This TCR was sampled from a human donor in good health. V gene TRBV7-3 combines with J gene TRBJ1-1; 7 nucleotides align to TRBD1. The CDR3 here is CASSFRGDRASEAFF. The CDR3 DNA sequence: TGTGCCAGCAGCTTCCGTGGGGACAGAGCGTCCGAAGCTTTCTTT.